A selection of T cell receptor beta chains follows, all from one sample in a study of T cell repertoires in cytomegalovirus infection. These receptors' targets are unknown. TCRdb recomputed calls from the reads with MiXCR, one row per CDR3 protein. The profile covers 640,000 or so distinct CDR3 sequences, with roughly 30% appearing a single time and 15% to 20% taken by the ten largest. The source material was cultured PBMCs, sampled from culture after CMV antigen stimulation. These receptor sequences come from a human donor in good health (CMV status not recorded). Some clones in this sample may be carry-over from other donors' samples. The CDR3 runs from the conserved cysteine through the conserved F or W. The order of the fields is J gene, clone size, V gene, D gene, CDR3 DNA, CDR3 protein. D genes are given only for firm matches. A clone size is listed for some rows: how often the clone was seen (once, few, many), or a class if it is expanded.

>TRBJ2-7|few|TRBV7-8|NA
TGTGCCAGCAGCAACCGCCAAGACGAGCAGTACTTC
CASSNRQDEQYF
>TRBJ2-7|once|TRBV6-2/TRBV6-3|NA
TGTGCCAGCAGTTACCCGACACAGACCTACGAGCAGTACTTC
CASSYPTQTYEQYF
>TRBJ2-5|NA|TRBV18|NA
TGTGCCAGCTCACCACCGGGAGGAGTTAGGGAGACCCAGTACTTC
CASSPPGGVRETQYF
>TRBJ1-6|NA|TRBV19|NA
TGTGCCAGTAGTATCCGGGACGTACAAGGCACCCTCCACTTT
CASSIRDVQGTLHF
>TRBJ2-2|once|TRBV6-6|TRBD1
TGTGCCAGCAGTTACTATGCAGGGGGCGCATTGACCGGGGAGCTGTTTTTT
CASSYYAGGALTGELFF
>TRBJ1-1|NA|TRBV7-2|TRBD1
TGTGCCAGCAGAGAGGACAGGGAGAACACTGAAGCTTTCTTT
CASREDRENTEAFF
>TRBJ1-2|NA|TRBV20-1|NA
TGCAGTGCTTCTCGTCCCCCGGGCCCGGGAGGCTACACCTTC
CSASRPPGPGGYTF
>TRBJ2-7|few|TRBV2|TRBD2
TGTGCCAGCAGTGGAGCTAGCGGGCTGTCCTACGAGCAGTACTTC
CASSGASGLSYEQYF
>TRBJ2-7|NA|TRBV2|NA
TGTGCCAGCAGTGAAAGGAGAGACTACGAGCAGTACTTC
CASSERRDYEQYF
>TRBJ2-1|many|TRBV7-9|TRBD1
TGTGCCAGCAGCTGGGGGACAGAACGCGCGAATGAGCAGTTCTTC
CASSWGTERANEQFF
>TRBJ1-5|once|TRBV19|TRBD1
TGTGCCAGTAAGAGGGGGCCGGTTCAGCCCCAGCATTTT
CASKRGPVQPQHF
>TRBJ1-1|NA|TRBV10-3|TRBD1
TGTGCCATCAGTGAACCCGGGACAGGGGGCACTGAAGCTTTCTTT
CAISEPGTGGTEAFF
>TRBJ1-4|few|TRBV5-4|TRBD1
TGTGCCAGCAGCCCGACAGGGGGCTTTGAAAAACTGTTTTTT
CASSPTGGFEKLFF
>TRBJ2-3|NA|TRBV12-3/TRBV12-4|NA
TGTGCCAGCAGGCAAGGGGTGGCTATTAGCACAGATACGCAGTATTTT
CASRQGVAISTDTQYF
>TRBJ2-7|NA|TRBV4-1|TRBD2
TGCGCCAGCAGCCATGACATTCGGGGGGACGAGCAGTACTTC
CASSHDIRGDEQYF
>TRBJ2-1|few|TRBV19|TRBD1
TGTGCCAGTAGTATCTCCGGGACAGAGTACAATGAGCAGTTCTTC
CASSISGTEYNEQFF
>TRBJ1-2|NA|TRBV2|TRBD1
TGTGCCAGCAGTTCTCAGGGGGCTTCGGACTATGGCTACACCTTC
CASSSQGASDYGYTF
>TRBJ1-6|NA|TRBV11-2|NA
TGTGCCAGCAGCTTCACCATGAGCTCCTATAATTCACCCCTCCACTTT
CASSFTMSSYNSPLHF
>TRBJ1-2|many|TRBV7-2|NA
TGTGCCAGCAGTTTAGAGCGGGGTTCCGGCTACACCTTC
CASSLERGSGYTF
>TRBJ2-3|NA|TRBV5-6|TRBD2
TGTGCCAGCAGCCGGGACTACCCCGTTTCAGATACGCAGTATTTT
CASSRDYPVSDTQYF
>TRBJ1-5|few|TRBV7-2|NA
TGTGCCAGCAGCCAAAACCGGGGTCAGCCCCAGCATTTT
CASSQNRGQPQHF
>TRBJ2-7|NA|TRBV4-3|NA
TGCGCCAGCAGCCAGGAGGGACAGTTCTACGAGCAGTACTTC
CASSQEGQFYEQYF
>TRBJ2-4|few|TRBV4-1|NA
TGCGCCAGCAGCCTCCGAGAGTCTACTCTAGCCAAAAACATTCAGTACTTC
CASSLRESTLAKNIQYF
>TRBJ2-1|NA|TRBV6-2/TRBV6-3|NA
TGTGCCAGCAGTTACACGACGAAGGGACGAGAGGTCTCTCGTGAGCAGTTCTTC
CASSYTTKGREVSREQFF
>TRBJ1-1|few|TRBV27|NA
TGTGCCAGCAGTTTTGGCCCTCGAGGGACTGAAGCTTTCTTT
CASSFGPRGTEAFF
>TRBJ2-7|NA|TRBV7-2|NA
TGTGCCAGCAGCCCGGCACTAGCTAGCTCCTACGAGCAGTACTTC
CASSPALASSYEQYF
>TRBJ2-5|NA|TRBV6-6|TRBD2
TGTGCCAGCAGTTGGCTAGCGGGGGTAGGAGAGACCCAGTACTTC
CASSWLAGVGETQYF
>TRBJ1-4|NA|TRBV6-6|TRBD1
TGTGCCAGCAGTGTTCAGGGGGCGCGTGAAAAACTGTTTTTT
CASSVQGAREKLFF
>TRBJ2-1|NA|TRBV6-1|TRBD2
TGTGCCAGCGGCCCAGCGGGGGCTCTCTACAATGAGCAGTTCTTC
CASGPAGALYNEQFF
>TRBJ1-4|NA|TRBV11-2|NA
TGTGCCAGCAGCGGAATGGTCCGTTCAGCAACTAATGAAAAACTGTTTTTT
CASSGMVRSATNEKLFF
>TRBJ2-3|few|TRBV19|NA
TGTGCCAGTGGGGCGACAATCAGCCAAAATACGCAGTATTTT
CASGATISQNTQYF
>TRBJ1-5|few|TRBV7-8|NA
TGTGCCAGCAGCTCGAATAGGCGGCTTAGCAATCAGCCCCAGCATTTT
CASSSNRRLSNQPQHF
>TRBJ1-5|few|TRBV7-6|NA
TGTGCCAGCAGCCCCTCCGGGACTTACTTTAATCAGCCCCAGCATTTT
CASSPSGTYFNQPQHF
>TRBJ1-6|NA|TRBV25-1|TRBD1
TGTGCCAGCCAACATTCCGGGACAGGGCTTTCACCCCTCCACTTT
CASQHSGTGLSPLHF
>TRBJ2-2|few|TRBV2|TRBD1
TGTGCCAGCAGTCGGACAGGGTCCGACACCGGGGAGCTGTTTTTT
CASSRTGSDTGELFF
>TRBJ2-7|few|TRBV7-2|TRBD2
TGTGCCAGCAGCCCCTGGGGGGGAAGTATTTCGAGCTCCTACGAGCAGTACTTC
CASSPWGGSISSSYEQYF
>TRBJ2-3|few|TRBV30|TRBD1
TGTGCCTGGAGTGTTGGGACAGGGGGAGCAGATACGCAGTATTTT
CAWSVGTGGADTQYF
>TRBJ2-7|few|TRBV27|NA
TGTGCCAGCAGTCCGGGTCCAGTCCGCGAGCAGTACTTC
CASSPGPVREQYF
>TRBJ1-1|NA|TRBV18|NA
TGTGCCAGCTCACCGGGCATCGACACTGAAGCTTTCTTT
CASSPGIDTEAFF
>TRBJ1-1|once|TRBV5-1|NA
TGCGCCAGCAGCTTGGTGGCAGGCACAGGGTCTGCGGAAGCTTTCTTT
CASSLVAGTGSAEAFF
>TRBJ2-5|NA|TRBV29-1|NA
TGCAGCGTTCCTGTTGCGGGGAAGAAGACCCAGTACTTC
CSVPVAGKKTQYF
>TRBJ2-5|NA|TRBV6-2/TRBV6-3|NA
TGTGCCAGCTCTCCCGATTTCGGAAGAACCGAAGAGACCCAGTACTTC
CASSPDFGRTEETQYF
>TRBJ2-1|NA|TRBV15|NA
TGTGCCACCAGCAGAGAAGGCAGCAACAATGAGCAGTTCTTC
CATSREGSNNEQFF
>TRBJ1-1|few|TRBV10-3|TRBD1
TGTGCCATCGGGGTTGGGACAGCCAACACTGAAGCTTTCTTT
CAIGVGTANTEAFF
>TRBJ2-1|NA|TRBV28|NA
TGTGCCAGCAGAAGTAGCGGATCCAGCTCCTACAATGAGCAGTTCTTC
CASRSSGSSSYNEQFF
>TRBJ1-5|NA|TRBV28|TRBD1
TGTGCCAGCAGGGGACAGGTGGCCCAGCCCCAGCATTTT
CASRGQVAQPQHF
>TRBJ1-5|many|TRBV7-8|NA
TGTGCCAGCAGCGCATTTGAGACCTATCAGCCCCAGCATTTT
CASSAFETYQPQHF
>TRBJ2-1|few|TRBV20-1|NA
TGCAGTCTCCGGGTGCGGGACCCTCCCCACAATGAGCAGTTCTTC
CSLRVRDPPHNEQFF
>TRBJ2-1|few|TRBV11-3|NA
TGTGCCAGCAGCTTAGATGGCGTTACGGTCGGACCCAACAATGAGCAGTTCTTC
CASSLDGVTVGPNNEQFF